This T cell receptor (beta chain) stems from a study of post-analysis software for immune sequencing data. Study as a whole: The cohort encompassed relapsing-remitting, secondary progressive and progressive-relapsing multiple sclerosis disease courses. Broader study findings: Controls showed lower frequencies than patients for 4 or 5 TRBV segments, and TRBV5-6, TRBV5-1 and TRBV20-1 were among these. Normalized Chao1 diversity in multiple sclerosis patients fell significantly below that of controls. Co-batched samples clustered tightly together by F measure.

V dropped 5 bases and J dropped 5 bases, with 11 bases sitting between them. The CDR3 length is 13 residues. Germline CDR1 SGHTA, CDR2 FQGTGA. In this sample, this clonotype turned up a few times. As yet, its antigen is unknown. The TCR beta cDNA libraries contained unique molecular identifiers. Hundreds of thousands of cDNA molecules came from about 1 to 10 million T cells. Each CDR3 protein is one row after TCRdb ran MiXCR on the PCR reads. The table has hundreds of thousands of distinct CDR3 sequences, over 45% seen once. This clonotype was sampled from a girl aged 2 to 9 with multiple sclerosis. The chain carries TRBV7-3 and TRBJ2-3; D is uncertain. Material for sequencing was blood. CDR3 amino acids: CASSRSPQDTQYF. The CDR3 DNA sequence: TGTGCCAGCAGCCGATCACCCCAAGATACGCAGTATTTT.